This T cell receptor (beta chain) comes out of a study of blood T cell repertoires in COVID-19. Study-wide context: Researchers got acute and convalescent COVID-19 samples from the United States, Italy and Spain. From T cells, B-cell-depleted T cells, or PBMCs came the material, which was cDNA or gDNA.

The CDR3 contains 15 residues. V shed 1 base, J shed 7 bases, and the junction held 5 bases outside the gene matches. Germline V CDR1 and CDR2: LNHDA, SQIVND (reference sequence). Per the authors' pipeline: Estimates of nucleated cell counts were drawn from the amplification of reference gene primers. Using immunoSEQ multiplex PCR, the repertoire was profiled, and TCRdb retains in-frame clones only, with some absent. V and J calls and clone size follow that table, whereas D and trimming were derived from the DNA. The sample records some 56,000 clones, 70% to 75% being singletons. This TCR came from a woman aged 45 to 65 with active or convalescent COVID-19. The specimen was peripheral blood. The chain is built from TRBV19 and TRBJ2-2; 8 bases match TRBD2. CDR3 DNA sequence: TGTGCCAGTAGTATAGGCGGGAGGTGGGTCGGGGAGCTGTTTTTT. Protein sequence: CASSIGGRWVGELFF.